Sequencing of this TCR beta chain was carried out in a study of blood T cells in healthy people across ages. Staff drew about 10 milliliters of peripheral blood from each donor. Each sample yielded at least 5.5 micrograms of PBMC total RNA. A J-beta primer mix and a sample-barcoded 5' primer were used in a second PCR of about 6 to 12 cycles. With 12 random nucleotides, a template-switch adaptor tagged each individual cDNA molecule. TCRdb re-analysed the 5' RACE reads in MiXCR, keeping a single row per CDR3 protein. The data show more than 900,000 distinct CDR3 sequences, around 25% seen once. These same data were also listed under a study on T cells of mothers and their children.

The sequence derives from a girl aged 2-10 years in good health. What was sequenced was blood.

CDR3 region: CASSYQPGEVGREQYF. In DNA, the CDR3 is TGTGCCAGCAGTTATCAACCAGGGGAAGTCGGTCGCGAGCAGTACTTC. The V gene is TRBV27, the J gene TRBJ2-7; tentatively, D is TRBD1 (6 bases). V lost 4 bases and J 6 bases, leaving 22 bases between the germline ends. Germline CDR1 and CDR2: MNHEY and SMNVEV (reference sequence). The CDR3 has 16 residues.